This is a list of T cell receptor beta chains from one sample in a study of vaccination and CD4 T cells after COVID-19. TCRdb passed the PCR reads through MiXCR, listing each CDR3 protein once. The table has 8,000 or so distinct CDR3 sequences, more than 40% seen once. Their antigens are not known. Sequencing was carried out using CD4+ T cells from blood, cultured in vitro. The receptors come from a human donor in good health. Both conserved end residues are part of each CDR3. A D gene is named only where the DNA matches it firmly. Where a row states a size, it is once, few, many or the class of an expanded clone; other rows omit it.

size	D	J	V	CDR3	DNA
NA	TRBD1	TRBJ1-6	TRBV18	CASSPVDRASPNSPLHF	TGTGCCAGCTCACCGGTGGACAGGGCTAGCCCTAATTCACCCCTCCACTTT
NA	NA	TRBJ2-1	TRBV2	CASTLGQPEQFF	TGTGCCAGCACCCTGGGACAACCGGAGCAGTTCTTC
NA	NA	TRBJ1-5	TRBV2	CASSDGSRVSNQPQHF	TGTGCCAGCAGTGATGGTAGCAGGGTGAGCAATCAGCCCCAGCATTTT
NA	NA	TRBJ1-1	TRBV14	CASSQDPWGRNTEAFF	TGTGCCAGCAGCCAAGACCCGTGGGGGCGGAACACTGAAGCTTTCTTT
NA	NA	TRBJ1-4	TRBV19	CASSTAGLGEKLFF	TGTGCCAGTTCCACCGCAGGGCTGGGAGAAAAACTGTTTTTT
few	NA	TRBJ2-5	TRBV27	CASRRGGETQYF	TGTGCCAGCAGACGCGGGGGCGAAACCCAGTACTTC
few	NA	TRBJ1-1	TRBV18	CASSPRRGTEAFF	TGTGCCAGCTCACCGAGGAGGGGCACTGAAGCTTTCTTT
NA	NA	TRBJ2-5	TRBV7-2	CASSLVRNLQETQYF	TGTGCCAGCAGCTTAGTACGGAACCTCCAAGAGACCCAGTACTTC
once	TRBD2	TRBJ2-1	TRBV4-3	CASSQDPASGGAGQFF	TGCGCCAGCAGCCAAGATCCAGCTAGCGGGGGGGCGGGTCAGTTCTTC
NA	TRBD1	TRBJ2-5	TRBV20-1	CSARDGTGAAETQYF	TGCAGTGCTAGGGACGGGACAGGGGCGGCGGAGACCCAGTACTTC
NA	TRBD1	TRBJ1-6	TRBV12-3/TRBV12-4	CANDRGTPLHF	TGTGCCAACGACAGGGGAACCCCCCTCCACTTT
NA	NA	TRBJ2-7	TRBV6-1	CASSRKRASDPYEQYF	TGTGCCAGCAGTCGAAAGAGGGCTAGCGACCCTTACGAGCAGTACTTC
NA	TRBD1	TRBJ1-1	TRBV5-4	CASSFGQGRTEAFF	TGTGCCAGCAGCTTTGGACAGGGGAGGACTGAAGCTTTCTTT
NA	NA	TRBJ1-1	TRBV27	CASSLLVGQNTEAFF	TGTGCCAGCAGTTTATTGGTTGGACAGAACACTGAAGCTTTCTTT
NA	TRBD1	TRBJ1-5	TRBV29-1	CSVAGTGVNQPQHF	TGCAGCGTTGCCGGGACAGGGGTTAACCAGCCCCAGCATTTT
NA	NA	TRBJ2-7	TRBV21-1	CASKKRGQGEYYEQYF	TGTGCCAGCAAAAAAAGGGGGCAGGGGGAATACTACGAGCAGTACTTC
NA	NA	TRBJ1-2	TRBV20-1	CSADTNYGYTF	TGCAGTGCTGATACTAACTATGGCTACACCTTC
once	NA	TRBJ1-1	TRBV7-2	CASSLAVGRAMNTEAFF	TGTGCCAGCAGCTTAGCAGTGGGCCGAGCCATGAACACTGAAGCTTTCTTT
NA	NA	TRBJ2-3	TRBV7-2	CASSWNTDTQYF	TGTGCCAGCAGCTGGAACACAGATACGCAGTATTTT
NA	TRBD1	TRBJ1-5	TRBV6-1	CASTGGQFSNQPQHF	TGTGCCAGCACAGGGGGGCAGTTTAGCAATCAGCCCCAGCATTTT
once	TRBD1	TRBJ1-2	TRBV19	CASSRGQGARGYTF	TGTGCCAGTAGTAGGGGACAGGGGGCGCGGGGCTACACCTTC
NA	TRBD2	TRBJ2-7	TRBV19	CASSPRPSGPYEQYF	TGTGCCAGTAGCCCTCGGCCTAGCGGTCCCTACGAGCAGTACTTC
NA	NA	TRBJ2-3	TRBV6-5	CASSLGELTDTQYF	TGTGCCAGCAGTTTGGGGGAGTTGACAGATACGCAGTATTTT
few	NA	TRBJ2-7	TRBV10-3	CAISMDGSFSEQYF	TGTGCCATCAGCATGGACGGCTCGTTTTCGGAGCAGTACTTC
NA	NA	TRBJ1-2	TRBV20-1	CSARDQVERGLRQGYTF	TGCAGTGCTAGAGATCAGGTGGAAAGGGGATTGAGGCAGGGCTACACCTTC
NA	TRBD2	TRBJ2-7	TRBV29-1	CSVGAGVYEQYF	TGCAGCGTTGGAGCGGGGGTCTACGAGCAGTACTTC
once	NA	TRBJ1-1	TRBV6-5	CASSSRNTEAFF	TGTGCCAGCAGTTCCAGGAACACTGAAGCTTTCTTT
NA	NA	TRBJ2-7	TRBV6-1	CASTSTDSYEQYF	TGTGCCAGCACCTCGACAGACTCCTACGAGCAGTACTTC
NA	NA	TRBJ2-7	TRBV6-5	CASSYSNRIAGFLYEQYF	TGTGCCAGCAGTTACTCAAACCGGATCGCAGGTTTTCTCTACGAGCAGTACTTC
few	TRBD1	TRBJ1-4	TRBV20-1	CSASIRTGGEKLFF	TGCAGTGCTAGTATCCGGACAGGAGGGGAAAAACTGTTTTTT
NA	NA	TRBJ1-1	TRBV6-1	CASREGRDNTEAFF	TGTGCCAGCAGAGAGGGACGGGATAACACTGAAGCTTTCTTT
NA	NA	TRBJ2-2	TRBV2	CASKRDSPPGELFF	TGTGCCAGCAAAAGGGACTCCCCCCCCGGGGAGCTGTTTTTT
NA	NA	TRBJ1-1	TRBV7-9	CASSQKSLTEAFF	TGTGCCAGCAGCCAGAAGTCCTTGACTGAAGCTTTCTTT
once	NA	TRBJ2-7	TRBV6-1	CASSEQGGNEQYF	TGTGCCAGCAGTGAACAGGGGGGGAACGAGCAGTACTTC
NA	NA	TRBJ2-1	TRBV6-5	CASSYSLQGSNYEQFF	TGTGCCAGCAGTTACTCTCTCCAGGGGTCGAACTATGAGCAGTTCTTC
NA	TRBD1	TRBJ1-6	TRBV2	CASSNRGTDSPLHF	TGTGCCAGCAGTAATAGAGGGACAGATTCACCCCTCCACTTT
NA	TRBD1	TRBJ1-1	TRBV19	CASTPLRQGGANTEAFF	TGTGCCAGTACCCCCTTGCGGCAGGGGGGCGCTAACACTGAAGCTTTCTTT
NA	TRBD1	TRBJ2-2	TRBV25-1	CASSEWQGASGELFF	TGTGCCAGCAGTGAATGGCAGGGGGCATCCGGGGAGCTGTTTTTT
few	NA	TRBJ2-7	TRBV11-2	CASSSLSRQGQYEQYF	TGTGCCAGCAGCTCCCTGAGTAGGCAGGGTCAATACGAGCAGTACTTC
NA	TRBD2	TRBJ2-7	TRBV19	CASSVSGGTYEQYF	TGTGCCAGTAGTGTCAGCGGGGGAACCTACGAGCAGTACTTC
few	NA	TRBJ1-2	TRBV19	CASTQTGGSNYGYTF	TGTGCCAGCACCCAAACGGGGGGAAGTAACTATGGCTACACCTTC
NA	TRBD2	TRBJ2-1	TRBV14	CASSHLAGGIYNEQFF	TGTGCCAGCAGCCATTTAGCGGGAGGAATCTACAATGAGCAGTTCTTC
NA	TRBD2	TRBJ2-5	TRBV7-6	CASSRAGTSGRQETQYF	TGTGCCAGCAGCCGAGCCGGGACTAGCGGGAGACAAGAGACCCAGTACTTC
NA	NA	TRBJ1-5	TRBV19	CASSLRQGRNNQPQHF	TGTGCCAGTAGCCTTCGCCAGGGGAGGAACAATCAGCCCCAGCATTTT
NA	NA	TRBJ1-1	TRBV19	CASSILAGAPPNTEAFF	TGTGCCAGTAGTATTCTGGCAGGAGCCCCACCGAACACTGAAGCTTTCTTT
NA	NA	TRBJ1-5	TRBV6-1	CASSPQGLQPQHF	TGTGCCAGCAGTCCCCAGGGACTTCAGCCCCAGCATTTT
NA	TRBD1	TRBJ2-7	TRBV6-2/TRBV6-3	CASGTGLSYEQYF	TGTGCCAGCGGGACAGGGCTGTCCTACGAGCAGTACTTC
NA	NA	TRBJ1-1	TRBV7-2	CASSLQGGGNTEAFF	TGTGCCAGCAGCTTACAAGGAGGGGGAAACACTGAAGCTTTCTTT
NA	NA	TRBJ2-2	TRBV20-1	CSALGRDKPKTGELFF	TGCAGTGCTTTGGGCAGGGACAAGCCTAAAACCGGGGAGCTGTTTTTT
NA	TRBD1	TRBJ1-1	TRBV20-1	CSARAPGLGGNTEAFF	TGCAGTGCTAGAGCCCCCGGGTTAGGGGGCAACACTGAAGCTTTCTTT